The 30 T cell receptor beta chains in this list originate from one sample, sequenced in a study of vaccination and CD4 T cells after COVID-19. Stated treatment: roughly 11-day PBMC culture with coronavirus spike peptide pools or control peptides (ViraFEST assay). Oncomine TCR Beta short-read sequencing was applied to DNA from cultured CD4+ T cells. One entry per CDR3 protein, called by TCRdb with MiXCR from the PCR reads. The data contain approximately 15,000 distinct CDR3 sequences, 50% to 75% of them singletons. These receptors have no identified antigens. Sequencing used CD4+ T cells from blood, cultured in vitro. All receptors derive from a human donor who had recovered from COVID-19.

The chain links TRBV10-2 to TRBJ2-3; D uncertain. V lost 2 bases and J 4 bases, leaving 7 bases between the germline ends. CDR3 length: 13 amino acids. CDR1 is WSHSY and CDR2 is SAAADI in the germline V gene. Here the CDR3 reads CASSEIRPDTQYF. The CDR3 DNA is TGCGCCAGCAGTGAGATCAGGCCAGATACGCAGTATTTT.

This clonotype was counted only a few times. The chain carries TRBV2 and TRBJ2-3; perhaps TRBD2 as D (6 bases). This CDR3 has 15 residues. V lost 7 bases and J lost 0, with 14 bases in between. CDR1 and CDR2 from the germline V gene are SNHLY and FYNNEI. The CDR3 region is CASIRASGSTDTQYF. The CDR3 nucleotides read TGTGCCAGCATTCGAGCCAGCGGGAGCACAGATACGCAGTATTTT.

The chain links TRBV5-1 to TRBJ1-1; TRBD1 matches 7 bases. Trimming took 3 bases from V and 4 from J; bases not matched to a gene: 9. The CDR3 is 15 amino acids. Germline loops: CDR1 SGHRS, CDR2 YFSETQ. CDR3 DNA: TGCGCCAGCAGCTCCCGAACAGGGGCGGGCACTGAAGCTTTCTTT. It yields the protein CASSSRTGAGTEAFF.

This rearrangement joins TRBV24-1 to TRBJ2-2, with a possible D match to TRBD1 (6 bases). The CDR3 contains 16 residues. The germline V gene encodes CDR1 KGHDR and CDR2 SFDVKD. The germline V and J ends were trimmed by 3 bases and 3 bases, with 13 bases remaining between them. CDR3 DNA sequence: TGTGCCACCAGTGATACCCGACAGGCGGACACCGGGGAGCTGTTTTTT. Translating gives CATSDTRQADTGELFF.

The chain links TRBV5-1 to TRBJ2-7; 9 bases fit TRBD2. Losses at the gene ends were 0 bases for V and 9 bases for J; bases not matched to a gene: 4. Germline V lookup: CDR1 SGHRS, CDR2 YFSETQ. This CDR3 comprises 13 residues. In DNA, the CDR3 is TGCGCCAGCAGCTTGGGAGCGGGAGGATCGCAGTACTTC. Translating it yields CASSLGAGGSQYF.

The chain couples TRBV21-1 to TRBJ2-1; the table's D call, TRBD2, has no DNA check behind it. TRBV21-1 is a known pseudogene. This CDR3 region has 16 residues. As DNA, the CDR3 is TGTGCCAGCAGCTTCCCCCTAGCGGGAGGCTTCAATGAGCAGTTCTTC. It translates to CASSFPLAGGFNEQFF.

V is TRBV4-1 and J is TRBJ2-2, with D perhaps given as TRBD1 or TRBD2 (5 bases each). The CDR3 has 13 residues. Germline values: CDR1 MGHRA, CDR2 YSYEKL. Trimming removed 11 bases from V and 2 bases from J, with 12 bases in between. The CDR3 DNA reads TGCGCCGTCCGGGACCACAACACCGGGGAGCTGTTTTTT. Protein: CAVRDHNTGELFF.

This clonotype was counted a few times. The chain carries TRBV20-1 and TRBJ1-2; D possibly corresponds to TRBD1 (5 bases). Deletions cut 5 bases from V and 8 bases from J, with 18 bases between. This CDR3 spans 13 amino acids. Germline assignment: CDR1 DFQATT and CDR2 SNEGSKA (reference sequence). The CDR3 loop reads CSASGTGLWGYTF. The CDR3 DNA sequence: TGCAGTGCTTCCGGGACGGGCCTTTGGGGCTACACCTTC.

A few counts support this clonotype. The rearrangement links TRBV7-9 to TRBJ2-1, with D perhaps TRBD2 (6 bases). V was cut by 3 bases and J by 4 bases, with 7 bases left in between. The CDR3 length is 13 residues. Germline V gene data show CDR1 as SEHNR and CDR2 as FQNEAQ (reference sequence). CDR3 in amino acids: CASSFGGYNEQFF. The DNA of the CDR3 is TGTGCCAGCAGCTTTGGAGGGTACAATGAGCAGTTCTTC.

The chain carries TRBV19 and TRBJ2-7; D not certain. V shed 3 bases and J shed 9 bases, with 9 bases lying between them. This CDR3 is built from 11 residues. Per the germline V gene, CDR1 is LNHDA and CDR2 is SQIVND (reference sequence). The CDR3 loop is CASSMLGGQYF. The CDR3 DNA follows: TGTGCCAGTAGTATGTTAGGCGGGCAGTACTTC.

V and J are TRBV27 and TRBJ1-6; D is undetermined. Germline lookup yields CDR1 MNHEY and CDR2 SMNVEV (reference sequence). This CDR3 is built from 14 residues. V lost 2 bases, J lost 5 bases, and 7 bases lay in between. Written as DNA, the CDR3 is TGTGCCAGCAGTTTACAACAGAATAATTCACCCCTCCACTTT. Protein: CASSLQQNNSPLHF.

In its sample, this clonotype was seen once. The CDR3 DNA follows: TGTGCCAGCAGGCGCTGGAATACGCAGTATTTT. The encoded protein is CASRRWNTQYF. This rearrangement joins TRBV6-2 or TRBV6-3 to TRBJ2-3; D call uncertain. Germline V gene sequence: CDR1 MNHEY, CDR2 SVGEGT. This CDR3 has 11 residues. The germline V and J ends were trimmed by 6 bases and 7 bases, with 8 bases remaining between them.

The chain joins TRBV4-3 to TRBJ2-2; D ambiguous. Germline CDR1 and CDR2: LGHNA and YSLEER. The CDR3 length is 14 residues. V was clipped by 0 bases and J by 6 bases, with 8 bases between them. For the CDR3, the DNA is TGCGCCAGCAGCCAAGAGCCCCTATCCGGGGAGCTGTTTTTT. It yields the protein CASSQEPLSGELFF.

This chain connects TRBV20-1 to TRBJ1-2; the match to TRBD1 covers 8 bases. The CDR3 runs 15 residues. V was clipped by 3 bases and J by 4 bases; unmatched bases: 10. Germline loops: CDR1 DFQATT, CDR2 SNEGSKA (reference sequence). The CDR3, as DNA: TGCAGTGCTAGCCCCGAGACAGGGGAATTCTATGGCTACACCTTC. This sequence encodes CSASPETGEFYGYTF.

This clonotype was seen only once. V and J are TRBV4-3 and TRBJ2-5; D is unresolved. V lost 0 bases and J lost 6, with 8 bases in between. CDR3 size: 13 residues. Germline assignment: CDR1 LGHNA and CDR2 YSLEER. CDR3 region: CASSQERLQTQYF. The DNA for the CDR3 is TGCGCCAGCAGCCAAGAACGCTTGCAGACCCAGTACTTC.

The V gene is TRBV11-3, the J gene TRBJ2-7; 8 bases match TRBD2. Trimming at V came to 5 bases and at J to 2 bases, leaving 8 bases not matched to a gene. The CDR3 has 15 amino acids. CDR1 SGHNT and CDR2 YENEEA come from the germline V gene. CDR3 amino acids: CASSPIQAGAYEQYF. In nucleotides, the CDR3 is TGTGCCAGCAGCCCCATCCAAGCGGGAGCCTACGAGCAGTACTTC.

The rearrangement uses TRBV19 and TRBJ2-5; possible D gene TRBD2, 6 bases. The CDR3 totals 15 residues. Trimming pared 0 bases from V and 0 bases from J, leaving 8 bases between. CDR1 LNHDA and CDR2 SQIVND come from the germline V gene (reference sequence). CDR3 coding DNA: TGTGCCAGTAGTATAGACCGGGGGTACCAAGAGACCCAGTACTTC. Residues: CASSIDRGYQETQYF.

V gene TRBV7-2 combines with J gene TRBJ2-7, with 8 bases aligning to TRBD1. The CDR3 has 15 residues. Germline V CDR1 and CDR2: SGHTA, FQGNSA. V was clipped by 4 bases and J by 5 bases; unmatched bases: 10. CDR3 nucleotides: TGTGCCAGCAGCTCGACCGGACAGGGCAACAACGAGCAGTACTTC. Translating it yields CASSSTGQGNNEQYF.

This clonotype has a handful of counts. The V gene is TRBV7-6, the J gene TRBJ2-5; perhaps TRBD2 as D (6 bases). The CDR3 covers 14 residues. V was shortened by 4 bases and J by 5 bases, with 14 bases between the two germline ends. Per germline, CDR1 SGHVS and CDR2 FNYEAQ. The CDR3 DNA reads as TGTGCCAGCAGCTCGGGACTTCTTAGGGAGACCCAGTACTTC. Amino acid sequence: CASSSGLLRETQYF.

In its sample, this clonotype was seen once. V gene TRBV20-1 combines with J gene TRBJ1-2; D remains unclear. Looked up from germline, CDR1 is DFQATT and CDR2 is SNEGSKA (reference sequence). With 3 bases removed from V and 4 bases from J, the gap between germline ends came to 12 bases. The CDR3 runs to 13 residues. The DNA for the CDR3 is TGCAGTGCTAGTAGGGAGGCCCCCTATGGCTACACCTTC. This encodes CSASREAPYGYTF.

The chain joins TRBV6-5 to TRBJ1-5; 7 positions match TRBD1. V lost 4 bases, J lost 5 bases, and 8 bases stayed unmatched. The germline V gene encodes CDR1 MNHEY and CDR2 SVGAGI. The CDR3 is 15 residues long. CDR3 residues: CASSFDRDYHQPQHF. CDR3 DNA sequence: TGTGCCAGCAGTTTTGACAGGGACTATCATCAGCCCCAGCATTTT.

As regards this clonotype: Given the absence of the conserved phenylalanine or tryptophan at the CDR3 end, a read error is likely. CDR3: CATGGGSYGYTY. CDR3 nucleotides: TGTGCCACCGGAGGGGGAAGCTATGGCTACACCTAC. V and J are TRBV24-1 and TRBJ1-2; tentatively, D is TRBD1 (6 bases). This CDR3 has 12 residues. V was cut by 9 bases and J by 4 bases, with 11 bases left in between. Germline assignment: CDR1 KGHDR and CDR2 SFDVKD.

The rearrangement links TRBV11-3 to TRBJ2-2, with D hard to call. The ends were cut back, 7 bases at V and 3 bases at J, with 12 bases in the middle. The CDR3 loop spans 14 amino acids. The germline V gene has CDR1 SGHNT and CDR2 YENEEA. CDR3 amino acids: CASTETLHTGELFF. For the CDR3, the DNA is TGTGCCAGCACCGAGACACTCCACACCGGGGAGCTGTTTTTT.

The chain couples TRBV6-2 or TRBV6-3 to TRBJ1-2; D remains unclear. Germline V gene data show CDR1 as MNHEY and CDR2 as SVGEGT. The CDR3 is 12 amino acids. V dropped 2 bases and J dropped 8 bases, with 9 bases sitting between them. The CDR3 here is CASSYGGNGYTF. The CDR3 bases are TGTGCCAGCAGTTACGGTGGTAACGGCTACACCTTC.

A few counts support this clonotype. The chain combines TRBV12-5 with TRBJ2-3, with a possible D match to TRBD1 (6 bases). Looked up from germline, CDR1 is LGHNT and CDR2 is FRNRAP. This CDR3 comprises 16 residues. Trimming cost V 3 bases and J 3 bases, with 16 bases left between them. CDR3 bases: TGTGCTAGTGGTTTCCAGGGGACCGCCGGGACAGATACGCAGTATTTT. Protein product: CASGFQGTAGTDTQYF.

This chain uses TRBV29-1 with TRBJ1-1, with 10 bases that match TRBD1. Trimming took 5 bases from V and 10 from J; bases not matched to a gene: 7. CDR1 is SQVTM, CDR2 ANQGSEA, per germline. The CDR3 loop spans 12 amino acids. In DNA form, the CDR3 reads TGCAGCGTTTTGACAGGGGGCAGGGGAGCTTTCTTT. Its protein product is CSVLTGGRGAFF. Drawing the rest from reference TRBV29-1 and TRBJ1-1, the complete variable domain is SAVISQKPSRDICQRGTSLTIQCQVDSQVTMMFWYRQQPGQSLTLIATANQGSEATYESGFVIDKFPISRPNLTFSTLTVSNMSPEDSSIYLCSVLTGGRGAFFGQGTRLTVV.

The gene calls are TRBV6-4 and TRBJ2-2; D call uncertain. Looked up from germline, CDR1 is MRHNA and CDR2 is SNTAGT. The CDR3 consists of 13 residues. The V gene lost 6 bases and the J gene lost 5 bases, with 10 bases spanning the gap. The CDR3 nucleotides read TGTGCCAGCAGCCCCGAGTCTACCGGGGAGCTGTTTTTT. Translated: CASSPESTGELFF.

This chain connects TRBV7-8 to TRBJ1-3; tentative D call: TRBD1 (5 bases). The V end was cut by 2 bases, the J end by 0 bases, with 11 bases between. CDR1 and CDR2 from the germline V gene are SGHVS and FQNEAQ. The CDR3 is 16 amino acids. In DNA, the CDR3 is TGTGCCAGCAGCTTACTAACTCAGGGCTCTGGAAACACCATATATTTT. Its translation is CASSLLTQGSGNTIYF.

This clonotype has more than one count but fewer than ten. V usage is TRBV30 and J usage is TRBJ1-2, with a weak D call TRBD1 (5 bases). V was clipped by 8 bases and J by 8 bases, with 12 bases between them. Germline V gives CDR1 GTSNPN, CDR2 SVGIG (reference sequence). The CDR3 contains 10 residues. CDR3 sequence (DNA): TGTGCCCTAGGTCGGGGGGGCTACACCTTC. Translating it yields CALGRGGYTF.

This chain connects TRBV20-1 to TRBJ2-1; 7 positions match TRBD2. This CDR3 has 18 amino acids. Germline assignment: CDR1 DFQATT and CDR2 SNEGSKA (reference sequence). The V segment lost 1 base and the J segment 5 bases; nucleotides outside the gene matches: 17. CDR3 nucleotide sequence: TGCAGTGCTAGAGTACCCCCTCCGACTAGCTTACTGGACAATGAGCAGTTCTTC. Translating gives CSARVPPPTSLLDNEQFF.